This T cell receptor beta chain came from a study of blood T cell repertoires in COVID-19 (dated by TCRdb to 2019 to 2021). With respect to the entire study: The collaborator samples originated in the United States, Italy and Spain and spanned the acute and convalescent phases of COVID-19. Where available, HLA class I and class II types were taken from metadata supplied by the sample provider and were not determined by assay-based typing. A de-identified subject ID, COVID-19 status, age in years and sex were almost always included in the sample metadata. Subjects who had been exposed to COVID-19, were actively infected with it, or had recovered from it provided the deeply sampled blood TCRbeta repertoires that made up the dataset. The samples were drawn from two sources: the first 160 participants of the ongoing ImmuneRACE study, and some 1,300 subjects contributed by 6 global collaborators. The repertoires were released in a freely available public database intended as a resource for research on the immune response to SARS-CoV-2. The material from the prospective study consisted of cDNA or gDNA derived from T cells, B-cell-depleted T cells, or PBMCs.

The CDR3 numbers 16 residues from cysteine through phenylalanine. Of all the DNA, just the CDR3 is kept, 48 bases in frame from base 1. From V the trimming removes 5 bases and from J it removes 1 base, while the gene matches leave 6 bases of the junction unaccounted for. From the germline V gene, CDR1 is SNHLY and CDR2 is FYNNEI. Broad study findings and their caveats: The quantity of clinical and demographic metadata differed by source and by participant and was supplied without curation.

TCRbeta CDR3 regions were amplified from genomic DNA using the immunoSEQ Assay, a bias-controlled multiplex PCR. From the authors' description of their analysis: Within the assay, amplification of reference gene primers was used to estimate how many nucleated cells each sample contained. Sequence reads were collapsed and filtered to measure the absolute abundance of every unique TCRbeta CDR3 rearrangement. For each sample, productive Simpson clonality was calculated as the square root of Simpson's diversity index across productive rearrangements. TCRdb provides this immuneACCESS table in a form limited to in-frame rearrangements. Some clones are lacking; in checked studies, under half of them reflect an unresolved V gene, and why the rest are absent is not known. The V and J calls and clone size are taken from that table; D and trimming were inferred from the DNA. The sample table shows 250,000 to 350,000 clones, and 80% to 85% are seen once. The biggest ten clones account for less than 20% of the sample.

Note on this clone: The antigen it binds to is not known. No much larger clone is present one base from it, and per-base qualities are unavailable.

At one collaborating source in Seattle, patients were enrolled during active infection and were followed longitudinally through the course of disease. Whole blood was collected in K2EDTA tubes by collaborating institutions according to the institutions' own protocols. For TCRbeta analysis, collaborator samples were shipped as frozen whole blood, as isolated PBMCs, or as DNA extracted from either sample type. This receptor was identified in a person between 65 and 80 years old with COVID-19, enrolled during active disease. The specimen was peripheral blood. The chain was built from TRBV2 and TRBJ2-5, with TRBD1 matching 11 junction bases. The bases are TGTGCCAGCAGTCCTGCCGGGACAGGGGGCCAAGAGACCCAGTACTTC. This yields the protein CASSPAGTGGQETQYF.